This T cell receptor (beta chain) was identified during a study of metastatic and nonmetastatic thyroid tumors. No treatment had been given to any patient before thyroid surgery. Trimming stripped 6 bases from V and 7 bases from J, with 14 bases between. The CDR3 is 14 amino acids. Germline V lookup: CDR1 SGDLS, CDR2 YYNGEE. This clone has a count of ten or more. MiXCR reprocessed the PCR reads for TCRdb. The data contain some 83,000 clones, about an eighth of them singletons. V is TRBV9 and J is TRBJ1-6; D possibly corresponds to TRBD1 (5 bases). The TCR originated in a female donor with papillary thyroid cancer or a benign thyroid nodule (not recorded which). Some clones in this sample may be carry-over from other donors' samples. The specimen was tumor tissue. The CDR3 sequence is CASTREALNSPLHF. DNA of the CDR3: TGTGCCAGCACCAGGGAAGCCTTGAATTCACCCCTCCACTTT. The complete variable domain, with remaining parts taken from reference TRBV9 and TRBJ1-6, reads DSGVTQTPKHLITATGQRVTLRCSPRSGDLSVYWYQQSLDQGLQFLIQYYNGEERAKGNILERFSAQQFPDLHSELNLSSLELGDSALYFCASTREALNSPLHFGNGTRLTVT.